These 31 T cell receptor beta chains came from one sample sequenced in a study of T cell repertoires in cytomegalovirus infection. These TCRs' antigens remain unknown. TCRdb recomputed calls from the reads with MiXCR, one row per CDR3 protein. The profile shows roughly 500,000 distinct CDR3 sequences, about 33% of them singletons. The source material was cultured PBMCs, sampled from culture after CMV antigen stimulation. These receptors originate from a human donor in good health (CMV status not recorded). Some clones in this sample may be carry-over from other donors' samples.

The chain links TRBV7-8 to TRBJ2-1; 10 bases align to TRBD2. The CDR3 length is 17 residues. Germline CDR1 is SGHVS and CDR2 is FQNEAQ. The J segment lost 3 bases and the V segment lost 5 bases, leaving 10 bases of the junction unmatched. CDR3 sequence reads: CASSDSSGSTIYNEQFF. Here the CDR3 DNA reads TGTGCCAGCAGCGACTCTAGCGGGAGTACAATCTACAATGAGCAGTTCTTC.

Only a few counts were recorded for this clonotype. The chain joins TRBV5-6 to TRBJ2-7, with D possibly being TRBD2 (6 bases). There are 14 residues in the CDR3. CDR1 is SGHDT, CDR2 YYEEEE, per germline. Trimming removed 3 bases from V and 0 bases from J, with 10 bases in between. CDR3 sequence (DNA): TGTGCCAGCAGCTGGGGACTGGGCTCCTACGAGCAGTACTTC. Encoded protein: CASSWGLGSYEQYF.

The chain carries TRBV28 and TRBJ1-4; no clear D gene. V shed 5 bases and J shed 4 bases, with 11 bases lying between them. The CDR3 runs 14 residues. Germline V gene lookup returns CDR1 MDHEN and CDR2 SYDVKM. In nucleotides, the CDR3 is TGTGCCAGCAGTAACGGAGGCCTTAATGAAAAACTGTTTTTT. This codes for CASSNGGLNEKLFF.

The CDR3 nucleotides are TGTGCCAGCAGTACGCCAGGGTCCTCTGGAAACACCATATATTTT. It is translated as CASSTPGSSGNTIYF. V and J are TRBV28 and TRBJ1-3; possible D gene TRBD1, 5 bases. The V gene's germline CDR1 is MDHEN and CDR2 SYDVKM. V was shortened by 5 bases and J by 0 bases, with 11 bases between the two germline ends. This CDR3 contains 15 residues.

The table lists this clonotype with many counts. The chain uses TRBV7-9 and TRBJ1-1; no definite D call. Per the germline V gene, CDR1 is SEHNR and CDR2 is FQNEAQ (reference sequence). V lost 8 bases and J lost 6, with 10 bases in between. This CDR3 contains 11 residues. Written as DNA, the CDR3 is TGTGCCAGCTCAGCCGTCTCTGAAGCTTTCTTT. It yields the protein CASSAVSEAFF.

The chain recombines TRBV9 with TRBJ1-2; no clear D. The CDR3 has 14 amino acids. V lost 6 bases to trimming and J lost 0 bases, with 12 bases between them. Looked up from germline, CDR1 is SGDLS and CDR2 is YYNGEE. The CDR3 DNA follows: TGTGCCAGCACGCGAGACAACTCTAACTATGGCTACACCTTC. It is translated as CASTRDNSNYGYTF.

The V call is TRBV7-2, the J call TRBJ2-5; TRBD2 matches at 7 bases. Germline values: CDR1 SGHTA, CDR2 FQGNSA. Trimming cost V 0 bases and J 5 bases; bases outside gene matches: 6. The CDR3 length is 15 residues. The CDR3 bases are TGTGCCAGCAGCTTAGCGGGGGGGGTCTCGGAGACCCAGTACTTC. It encodes CASSLAGGVSETQYF.

This clonotype was counted ten times or more. V usage is TRBV7-8 and J usage is TRBJ2-1; 9 positions agree with TRBD2. This CDR3 has 17 amino acids. The junction had 5 bases not matched to a gene; V was cut back by 0 bases and J by 2 bases. Germline CDR1 is SGHVS and CDR2 is FQNEAQ. Written as DNA, the CDR3 is TGTGCCAGCAGCTTAGCGAGGCTAGCGGGACCCTACAATGAGCAGTTCTTC. Protein: CASSLARLAGPYNEQFF.

The chain uses TRBV7-2 and TRBJ1-1, with D unclear. V was cut by 5 bases and J by 1 base, with 14 bases left in between. This CDR3 has 15 amino acids. Germline V gives CDR1 SGHTA, CDR2 FQGNSA. CDR3 DNA: TGTGCCAGCAGCCAAAAAGTGGGTCCGAACACTGAAGCTTTCTTT. Protein sequence: CASSQKVGPNTEAFF.

The chain carries TRBV6-1 and TRBJ1-1, with a possible D match to TRBD1 (5 bases). Germline CDR1 reads MNHNS; CDR2 reads SASEGT. The CDR3 runs 14 residues. V lost 3 bases and J 0 bases, leaving 8 bases between the germline ends. CDR3 protein: CASSDKGLNTEAFF. The CDR3 bases are TGTGCCAGCAGTGATAAGGGGTTGAACACTGAAGCTTTCTTT.

The chain recombines TRBV7-3 with TRBJ2-1; D is undetermined. The germline gives CDR1 SGHTA, CDR2 FQGTGA. This CDR3 region has 15 residues. Trimming pared 5 bases from V and 3 bases from J, leaving 14 bases between. The CDR3 DNA sequence: TGTGCCAGCAGCCCACCCACGACTGGCTACAATGAGCAGTTCTTC. This sequence encodes CASSPPTTGYNEQFF.

The gene calls are TRBV6-2 or TRBV6-3 and TRBJ2-5; TRBD1 aligns across 8 bases. Trimming cost V 6 bases and J 3 bases; bases outside gene matches: 9. Germline V gene data show CDR1 as MNHEY and CDR2 as SVGEGT. This CDR3 is 15 amino acids long. The CDR3 sequence is CASRGAGTGEETQYF. DNA of the CDR3: TGTGCCAGCAGGGGCGCCGGGACAGGAGAAGAGACCCAGTACTTC.

The rearrangement joins TRBV6-2 or TRBV6-3 to TRBJ1-5, with 10 bases identical to TRBD1. The V gene's germline CDR1 is MNHEY and CDR2 SVGEGT. This CDR3 region has 16 residues. Trimming at V came to 4 bases and at J to 1 base, leaving 4 bases not matched to a gene. This chain's CDR3 is CASSFGQGVSNQPQHF. The CDR3 DNA reads TGTGCCAGCAGTTTTGGACAGGGGGTCAGCAATCAGCCCCAGCATTTT.

This clonotype was detected only a few times. This chain connects TRBV18 to TRBJ1-1; no firm D call. Trimming shortened V by 5 bases and J by 1 base, and 5 bases separated the two germline ends. The CDR3 runs 12 residues. In germline, CDR1 is KGHSH, CDR2 LQKENI. Here the CDR3 DNA reads TGTGCCAGCTCAGGAACGAACACTGAAGCTTTCTTT. Residues: CASSGTNTEAFF.

The V call is TRBV27, the J call TRBJ2-7; 9 bases are a match to TRBD2. CDR3 length equals 15 residues. The germline CDR1 and CDR2 sequences are MNHEY and SMNVEV (reference sequence). V shed 0 bases, J shed 3 bases, and the junction held 3 bases outside the gene matches. CDR3 coding DNA: TGTGCCAGCAGTTTATCTTCTAGCGGGAACTACGAGCAGTACTTC. This codes for CASSLSSSGNYEQYF.

The chain employs TRBV6-8 and TRBJ2-7, with 7 bases fitting TRBD1. V dropped 0 bases and J dropped 3; count of bases not matched to a gene: 2. The germline V gene has CDR1 MNHGY and CDR2 SAAAGT. This CDR3 is 14 amino acids long. CDR3: CASSYSGGLYEQYF. CDR3 DNA sequence: TGTGCCAGCAGTTACTCAGGGGGCCTCTACGAGCAGTACTTC.

The chain combines TRBV9 with TRBJ2-1, with a weak D call TRBD1 (6 bases). The CDR3 spans 14 residues. Trimming cost V 6 bases and J 2 bases, with 12 bases left between them. CDR1 and CDR2 (germline): SGDLS, YYNGEE. CDR3 DNA: TGTGCCAGCAATGGGGGCCCCCCCTACAATGAGCAGTTCTTC. Translated: CASNGGPPYNEQFF.

This clonotype has only a few counts. V is TRBV5-4 and J is TRBJ2-7; 7 bases map to TRBD1. Germline CDR1 SGHNT, CDR2 YYREEE (reference sequence). There are 15 residues in the CDR3. Trimming at V came to 4 bases and at J to 0 bases, leaving 7 bases not matched to a gene. The CDR3 spells CASSDSWTGSYEQYF. The CDR3 DNA reads as TGTGCCAGCAGCGACTCCTGGACAGGCTCCTACGAGCAGTACTTC.

There are many counts of this clonotype. The chain couples TRBV7-8 to TRBJ2-1; D possibly matches TRBD1 or TRBD2 (7 bases each). Germline lookup yields CDR1 SGHVS and CDR2 FQNEAQ. Trimming left V 2 bases short and J 6 bases short, with 17 bases between. The CDR3 length is 16 residues. The CDR3 here is CASSLSGGGPRNEQFF. CDR3 nucleotides: TGTGCCAGCAGCTTATCAGGGGGGGGCCCCCGCAATGAGCAGTTCTTC.

This clonotype was found a few times. V usage is TRBV12-3 or TRBV12-4 and J usage is TRBJ2-1; D not certain. This CDR3 comprises 11 residues. Deletions cut 7 bases from V and 10 bases from J, with 11 bases between. The CDR3 DNA is TGTGCCAGCACCCTGGAAGGGGAGCAGTTCTTC. It codes for CASTLEGEQFF.

The chain links TRBV6-2 or TRBV6-3 to TRBJ1-2; D ambiguous. The CDR3 runs to 13 residues. Between the trimmed V and J ends, which lost 1 base and 5 bases, there was a span of 8 bases. The germline V gene encodes CDR1 MNHEY and CDR2 SVGEGT. CDR3 region: CASSYWEAYGYTF. The CDR3 region has the DNA TGTGCCAGCAGTTACTGGGAGGCGTATGGCTACACCTTC.

The V gene is TRBV12-3 or TRBV12-4, the J gene TRBJ2-1; the D gene is possibly TRBD2 (6 bases). The V end lost 7 bases, the J end lost 4 bases, and 17 bases lay between the germline ends. This CDR3 region has 15 residues. The DNA of the CDR3 is TGTGCCAGCAAAGAGATGGGGGGACTTTACAATGAGCAGTTCTTC. This gives the protein CASKEMGGLYNEQFF.

V usage is TRBV19 and J usage is TRBJ2-1, with TRBD2 matching over 10 bases. The germline gives CDR1 LNHDA, CDR2 SQIVND (reference sequence). The ends lost 3 bases at V and 1 base at J; junction bases unmatched: 9. The CDR3 is 18 residues long. The CDR3 DNA reads TGTGCCAGTAGTATTCTATCCGCTAGCGGGAGTTCCTACAATGAGCAGTTCTTC. Encoded protein: CASSILSASGSSYNEQFF.

The chain carries TRBV5-4 and TRBJ2-3; 11 bases fit TRBD2. The CDR3 covers 16 residues. Germline V gives CDR1 SGHNT, CDR2 YYREEE (reference sequence). V was clipped by 3 bases and J by 4 bases; unmatched bases: 7. As DNA, the CDR3 is TGTGCCAGCAGCTGGAGACTAGCGGGAAGGGCAGATACGCAGTATTTT. This encodes CASSWRLAGRADTQYF.

In its sample, this clonotype was seen a few times. The rearrangement uses TRBV7-8 and TRBJ1-6, with D unclear. Germline values: CDR1 SGHVS, CDR2 FQNEAQ. Trimming stripped 4 bases from V and 1 base from J, with 8 bases between. The CDR3 extends over 15 amino acids. This CDR3 is CASSSAGSYNSPLHF. CDR3 sequence (DNA): TGTGCCAGCAGCTCGGCCGGGTCCTATAATTCACCCCTCCACTTT.

This clonotype appeared a few times. The CDR3 bases are TGCAGCGTGGCCGGGACAGGGGCATATGGCTACACCTTC. This gives the protein CSVAGTGAYGYTF. The genes are TRBV29-1 and TRBJ1-2, with 10 nucleotides matching TRBD1. Germline CDR1 is SQVTM and CDR2 is ANQGSEA. The CDR3 loop spans 13 amino acids. V lost 6 bases, J lost 5 bases, and 6 bases stayed unmatched.

In its sample, this clonotype was seen a few times. The rearrangement uses TRBV19 and TRBJ2-3; no definite D call. In germline, CDR1 is LNHDA, CDR2 SQIVND (reference sequence). V lost 3 bases, J lost 4 bases, and 14 bases lay in between. This CDR3 spans 15 amino acids. The CDR3 DNA follows: TGTGCCAGTAGTATTTCCTCCCCCAACGCAGATACGCAGTATTTT. Translated: CASSISSPNADTQYF.

V usage is TRBV27 and J usage is TRBJ2-1, with a tentative D call TRBD2 (5 bases). The V end lost 5 bases, the J end lost 0 bases, and 8 bases lay between the germline ends. The V gene's germline CDR1 is MNHEY and CDR2 SMNVEV (reference sequence). CDR3 length: 14 amino acids. DNA of the CDR3: TGTGCCAGCAGTACACGGGGCTCCTACAATGAGCAGTTCTTC. This sequence encodes CASSTRGSYNEQFF.

This clonotype was recorded a few times. The chain joins TRBV7-2 to TRBJ1-1; no clear D. The germline V and J ends were trimmed by 0 bases and 10 bases, with 9 bases remaining between them. Germline lookup yields CDR1 SGHTA and CDR2 FQGNSA. CDR3 size: 12 residues. The CDR3 region has the DNA TGTGCCAGCAGCTTAGCGATTTCCGGAGCTTTCTTT. Amino acids: CASSLAISGAFF.

In this sample, this clonotype turned up a few times. This chain joins TRBV7-9 and TRBJ1-2, with D hard to call. Deletions cut 10 bases from V and 6 bases from J, with 21 bases between. The CDR3 is made up of 14 amino acids. Per the germline V gene, CDR1 is SEHNR and CDR2 is FQNEAQ (reference sequence). CDR3 loop: CATQLTVGNHGYTF. CDR3 DNA sequence: TGTGCCACACAGCTTACGGTAGGGAATCATGGCTACACCTTC.

This clonotype was seen a handful of times. V usage is TRBV18 and J usage is TRBJ2-7; TRBD2 agrees at 9 bases. J gave up 2 bases and V 1 base, and 3 bases lay outside the gene matches. Looked up from germline, CDR1 is KGHSH and CDR2 is LQKENI. The CDR3 sequence is 15 residues long. The CDR3 region is CASSPLASGTYEQYF. The CDR3 DNA reads TGTGCCAGCTCACCACTGGCTAGCGGGACCTACGAGCAGTACTTC.